These 8 T cell receptor beta chains originate from one sample sequenced in a study of blood T cell repertoires in COVID-19. Here immunoSEQ multiplex PCR was the method, and the copy in TCRdb shows in-frame clones only, minus some. The sample consists of some 120,000 clones, roughly 72% of them appearing once. The sample was peripheral blood. All receptors derive from an older man with COVID-19, enrolled during active disease.

The CDR3 DNA follows: TGTGCCAGCAGCCTCCGGGACAACTACGAGCAGTACTTC. This translates into CASSLRDNYEQYF. The rearrangement joins TRBV3-1 (or the pseudogene TRBV3-2) to TRBJ2-7; the D gene is possibly TRBD1 (6 bases). CDR1 LGHDT and CDR2 YNNKEL come from the germline V gene (reference sequence). V was clipped by 4 bases and J by 3 bases, with 10 bases between them. CDR3 size: 13 residues.

The rearrangement uses TRBV5-6 and TRBJ1-1, with 8 bases fitting TRBD1. V lost 3 bases, J lost 4 bases, and 8 bases stayed unmatched. This CDR3 has 15 residues. Germline V gives CDR1 SGHDT, CDR2 YYEEEE. The CDR3 loop reads CASSSPQGARTEAFF. For the CDR3, the DNA is TGTGCCAGCAGCTCCCCGCAGGGGGCGCGCACTGAAGCTTTCTTT.

The rearrangement joins TRBV10-3 to TRBJ2-4; 8 bases agree with TRBD1. V trimming: 6 bases; J trimming: 8 bases; junction bases outside the gene matches: 6. This CDR3 has 13 amino acids. The germline CDR1 and CDR2 sequences are ENHRY and SYGVKD. DNA of the CDR3: TGTGCCATCAGAGCCGGACAGGGAGACATTCAGTACTTC. It is translated as CAIRAGQGDIQYF.

The CDR3, as DNA: TGCGCCAGCAGCCCAGCGGTCGTTGATGAGCAGTTCTTC. Its protein is CASSPAVVDEQFF. The chain uses TRBV5-1 and TRBJ2-1, with a tentative D call TRBD2 (5 bases). CDR1 is SGHRS and CDR2 is YFSETQ in the germline V gene. V lost 4 bases, J lost 8 bases, and 13 bases lay in between. The CDR3 runs 13 residues.

The chain has TRBV28 and TRBJ1-2; TRBD1 is a possible D gene (6 bases). CDR1 is MDHEN, CDR2 SYDVKM, per germline. Trimming pared 3 bases from V and 7 bases from J, leaving 18 bases between. The CDR3 is 15 amino acids. The CDR3 region is CASSFTSGGGFGYTF. The CDR3, as DNA: TGTGCCAGCAGTTTTACTTCGGGAGGGGGATTTGGCTACACCTTC.

The genes are TRBV7-9 and TRBJ1-1; D remains unclear. CDR1 SEHNR and CDR2 FQNEAQ come from the germline V gene (reference sequence). V was clipped by 3 bases and J by 1 base, with 6 bases between them. CDR3 length equals 13 residues. The CDR3 DNA follows: TGTGCCAGCAGCTTTGACTCGAACACTGAAGCTTTCTTT. It translates to CASSFDSNTEAFF.

This sequence joins TRBV6-5 and TRBJ2-1, with 9 bases fitting TRBD2. The CDR3 extends over 15 amino acids. Per germline, CDR1 MNHEY and CDR2 SVGAGI. J gave up 7 bases and V 5 bases, and 9 bases lay outside the gene matches. CDR3 sequence reads: CASSTGTAGGNEQFF. In DNA, the CDR3 is TGTGCCAGCAGTACCGGGACGGCGGGAGGGAATGAGCAGTTCTTC.

The gene calls are TRBV18 and TRBJ1-5, with 10 bases matching TRBD1. CDR3 length: 14 amino acids. Trimming removed 6 bases from V and 11 bases from J; junction bases left unmatched: 10. CDR1 KGHSH and CDR2 LQKENI come from the germline V gene. CDR3 sequence (DNA): TGTGCCAGCTCTCCGGGACAGGGGCAAAGGGCCCAGCATTTT. This codes for CASSPGQGQRAQHF.